These 10 T cell receptor beta chains were all obtained from the same sample, sequenced in a study of blood T cell repertoires in COVID-19. The method was immunoSEQ multiplex PCR; TCRdb's version includes in-frame clones alone and lacks a portion of them. The table lists 150,000 to 180,000 clones, 60% to 85% of them singletons. The sequenced sample was peripheral blood. Receptor source: a man older than 75 with acute or convalescent COVID-19.

The chain employs TRBV13 and TRBJ2-1, with D hard to call. CDR1 PRHDT and CDR2 FYEKMQ come from the germline V gene (reference sequence). CDR3 length equals 11 residues. The germline V and J ends were trimmed by 5 bases and 4 bases, with 3 bases remaining between them. Written as DNA, the CDR3 is TGTGCCAGCAGCACTTACAATGAGCAGTTCTTC. Encoded protein: CASSTYNEQFF.

The rearrangement joins TRBV10-3 to TRBJ2-3; 9 bases match TRBD2. V lost 5 bases, J lost 0 bases, and 3 bases stayed unmatched. The germline V gene encodes CDR1 ENHRY and CDR2 SYGVKD. This CDR3 has 15 residues. The CDR3 region has the DNA TGTGCCATCAGTAGCGGGGGGATTAGCACAGATACGCAGTATTTT. This sequence encodes CAISSGGISTDTQYF.

This chain uses TRBV6-5 with TRBJ2-1; 7 bases match TRBD1. Looked up from germline, CDR1 is MNHEY and CDR2 is SVGAGI. The CDR3 sequence is 13 residues long. The V gene end was trimmed by 2 bases and the J gene end by 16 bases; junction bases not matched to a gene: 11. The CDR3 bases are TGTGCCAGCAGTTACGTTCGTGGCACAGGGGAATTCTTC. Translated: CASSYVRGTGEFF.

Comments on this clone: The junction does not match germline at one end; this may be a read error. The V gene is TRBV5-1, the J gene TRBJ1-2; tentative D call: TRBD1 (5 bases). Germline CDR1 reads SGHRS; CDR2 reads YFSETQ. This CDR3 comprises 14 residues. CDR3 in DNA: TGCGCCAGCAGCCTTGGTGGCAGGGACTATGGCTGCACCTTC. Its translation: CASSLGGRDYGCTF.

The V gene is TRBV24-1, the J gene TRBJ1-5, with TRBD1 as a possible D gene (6 bases). V was pared by 4 bases and J by 5 bases, with 17 bases between. The CDR3 is 16 amino acids. Germline-derived CDR1 and CDR2 are KGHDR and SFDVKD. The CDR3 spells CATSDPEQGSYQPQHF. The CDR3 nucleotides read TGTGCCACCAGTGACCCCGAACAGGGCTCTTATCAGCCCCAGCATTTT.

This clone turned up a few times. The chain is built from TRBV18 and TRBJ2-3, with D possibly matching TRBD2 (7 bases). The CDR3 is made up of 15 amino acids. The V gene lost 2 bases and the J gene lost 1 base, with 10 bases spanning the gap. Germline values: CDR1 KGHSH, CDR2 LQKENI. CDR3 nucleotides: TGTGCCAGCTCACCAGGGGGGGCCCGCACAGATACGCAGTATTTT. It yields the protein CASSPGGARTDTQYF. Full variable domain (missing parts from reference TRBV18 and TRBJ2-3): NAGVMQNPRHLVRRRGQEARLRCSPMKGHSHVYWYRQLPEEGLKFMVYLQKENIIDESGMPKERFSAEFPKEGPSILRIQQVVRGDSAAYFCASSPGGARTDTQYFGPGTRLTVL.

The rearrangement joins TRBV11-2 to TRBJ2-5, with 9 bases fitting TRBD2. CDR1 is SGHAT, CDR2 FQNNGV, per germline. Trimming took 1 base from V and 5 from J; bases not matched to a gene: 5. CDR3 length equals 15 residues. The CDR3 DNA follows: TGTGCCAGCAGCTTAGTGGGCGGGGGGGCGGAGACCCAGTACTTC. This sequence encodes CASSLVGGGAETQYF.

The V and J genes are TRBV13 and TRBJ2-3, with D tentatively TRBD2 (6 bases). CDR1 is PRHDT, CDR2 FYEKMQ, per germline (reference sequence). This CDR3 has 15 amino acids. Trimming shortened V by 4 bases and J by 2 bases, and 13 bases separated the two germline ends. CDR3 nucleotide sequence: TGTGCCAGCAGCTGGACCGGGACTGCCACAGATACGCAGTATTTT. This encodes CASSWTGTATDTQYF.

The rearrangement links TRBV2 to TRBJ2-2; TRBD2 matches at 9 bases. With 7 bases clipped from V and 5 bases from J, the junction kept 8 bases outside the gene matches. The CDR3 is made up of 15 amino acids. In germline, CDR1 is SNHLY, CDR2 FYNNEI. The DNA for the CDR3 is TGTGCCAGCATAGCGGGGGAGCGACAAACCGGGGAGCTGTTTTTT. Encoded protein: CASIAGERQTGELFF. The variable domain in full, completed from reference TRBV2 and TRBJ2-2, reads EPEVTQTPSHQVTQMGQEVILRCVPISNHLYFYWYRQILGQKVEFLVSFYNNEISEKSEIFDDQFSVERPDGSNFTLKIRSTKLEDSAMYFCASIAGERQTGELFFGEGSRLTVL.

This sequence joins TRBV7-8 and TRBJ2-3, with D perhaps matching TRBD1 (5 bases). With 3 bases removed from V and 4 bases from J, the gap between germline ends came to 8 bases. The CDR3 length is 13 residues. Germline loops: CDR1 SGHVS, CDR2 FQNEAQ. As DNA, the CDR3 is TGTGCCAGCAGCTTGGGGCAGGCAGATACGCAGTATTTT. It translates to CASSLGQADTQYF.